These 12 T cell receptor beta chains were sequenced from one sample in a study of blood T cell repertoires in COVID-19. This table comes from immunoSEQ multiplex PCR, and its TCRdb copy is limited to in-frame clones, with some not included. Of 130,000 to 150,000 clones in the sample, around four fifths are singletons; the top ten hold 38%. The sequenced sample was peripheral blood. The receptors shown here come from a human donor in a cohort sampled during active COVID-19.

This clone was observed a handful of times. Here the CDR3 reads CAWSVGQGDTGELFF. In DNA, the CDR3 is TGTGCCTGGAGTGTAGGGCAGGGCGACACCGGGGAGCTGTTTTTT. This sequence joins TRBV30 and TRBJ2-2, with D maybe TRBD1 (5 bases). Germline assignment: CDR1 GTSNPN and CDR2 SVGIG (reference sequence). The ends were cut back, 0 bases at V and 3 bases at J, with 11 bases in the middle. This CDR3 has 15 amino acids.

The CDR3 spells CASSPGGSYEQYF. Here the CDR3 DNA reads TGTGCCAGCAGTCCGGGGGGCTCCTACGAGCAGTACTTC. The chain carries TRBV6-5 and TRBJ2-7; the match to TRBD2 covers 7 bases. The CDR3 is 13 amino acids. The germline CDR1 and CDR2 sequences are MNHEY and SVGAGI. With 5 bases clipped from V and 0 bases from J, the junction kept 1 base outside the gene matches.

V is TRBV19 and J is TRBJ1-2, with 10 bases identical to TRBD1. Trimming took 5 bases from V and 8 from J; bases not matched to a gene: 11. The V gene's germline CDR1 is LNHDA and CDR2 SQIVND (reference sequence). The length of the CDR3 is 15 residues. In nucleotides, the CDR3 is TGTGCCAGTAGTGTAAGACAGGGGGCGAGTGGAGGCTACACCTTC. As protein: CASSVRQGASGGYTF.

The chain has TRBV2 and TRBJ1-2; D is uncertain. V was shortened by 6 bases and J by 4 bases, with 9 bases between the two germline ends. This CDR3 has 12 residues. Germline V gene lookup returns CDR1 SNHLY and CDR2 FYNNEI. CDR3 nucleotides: TGTGCCAGCAGGCCAGGATTCTATGGCTACACCTTC. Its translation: CASRPGFYGYTF.

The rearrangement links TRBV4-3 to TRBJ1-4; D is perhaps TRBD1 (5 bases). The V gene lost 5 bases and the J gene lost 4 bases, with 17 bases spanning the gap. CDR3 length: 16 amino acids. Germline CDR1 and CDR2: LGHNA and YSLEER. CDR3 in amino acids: CASSSRDSTYNEKLFF. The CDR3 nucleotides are TGCGCCAGCAGCTCCCGTGACAGTACCTATAATGAAAAACTGTTTTTT.

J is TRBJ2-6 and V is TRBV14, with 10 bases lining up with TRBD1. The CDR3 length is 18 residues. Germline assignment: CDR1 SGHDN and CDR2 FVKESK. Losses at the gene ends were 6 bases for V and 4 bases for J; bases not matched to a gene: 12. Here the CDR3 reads CASSPWDRGVKGANVLTF. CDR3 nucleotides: TGTGCCAGCAGTCCATGGGACAGGGGAGTTAAAGGGGCCAACGTCCTGACTTTC.

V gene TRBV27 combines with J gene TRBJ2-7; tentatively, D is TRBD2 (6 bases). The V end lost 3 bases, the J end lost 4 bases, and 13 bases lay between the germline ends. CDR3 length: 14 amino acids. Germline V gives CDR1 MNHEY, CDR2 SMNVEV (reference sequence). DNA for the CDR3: TGTGCCAGCAGTTTCCTCGCTGGGACTTACGAGCAGTACTTC. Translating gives CASSFLAGTYEQYF.

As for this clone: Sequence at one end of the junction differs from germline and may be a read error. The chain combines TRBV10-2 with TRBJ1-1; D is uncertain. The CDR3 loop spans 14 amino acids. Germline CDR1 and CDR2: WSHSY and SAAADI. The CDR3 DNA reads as TGCGCCAGCAGTGACGCTGCAGCGAACGCTGAAGCTTTCTTT. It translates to CASSDAAANAEAFF.

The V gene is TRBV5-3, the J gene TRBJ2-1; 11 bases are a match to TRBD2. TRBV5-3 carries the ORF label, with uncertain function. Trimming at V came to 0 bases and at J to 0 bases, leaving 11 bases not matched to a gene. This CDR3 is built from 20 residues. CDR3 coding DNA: TGTGCCAGAAGCTTGGCTCGGCTAGCGGGGGGTATGAGCTCCTACAATGAGCAGTTCTTC. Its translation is CARSLARLAGGMSSYNEQFF.

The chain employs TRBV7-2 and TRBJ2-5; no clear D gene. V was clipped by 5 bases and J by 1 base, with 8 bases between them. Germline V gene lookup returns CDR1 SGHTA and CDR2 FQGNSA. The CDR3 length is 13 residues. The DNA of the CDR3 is TGTGCCAGCAGCCGAGAGTCCCAAGAGACCCAGTACTTC. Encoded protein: CASSRESQETQYF.

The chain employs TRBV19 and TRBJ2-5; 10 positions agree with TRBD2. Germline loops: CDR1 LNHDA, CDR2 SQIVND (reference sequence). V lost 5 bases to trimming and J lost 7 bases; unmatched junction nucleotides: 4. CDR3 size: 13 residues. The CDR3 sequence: CASSGTSVGTQYF. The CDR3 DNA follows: TGTGCCAGTAGTGGGACTAGCGTCGGGACCCAGTACTTC.

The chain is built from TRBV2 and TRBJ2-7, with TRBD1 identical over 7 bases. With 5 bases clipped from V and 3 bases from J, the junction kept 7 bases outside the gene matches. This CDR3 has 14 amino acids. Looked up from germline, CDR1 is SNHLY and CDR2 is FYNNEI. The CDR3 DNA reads TGTGCCAGCAGTTTCGACAGGGCTAACTACGAGCAGTACTTC. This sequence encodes CASSFDRANYEQYF.